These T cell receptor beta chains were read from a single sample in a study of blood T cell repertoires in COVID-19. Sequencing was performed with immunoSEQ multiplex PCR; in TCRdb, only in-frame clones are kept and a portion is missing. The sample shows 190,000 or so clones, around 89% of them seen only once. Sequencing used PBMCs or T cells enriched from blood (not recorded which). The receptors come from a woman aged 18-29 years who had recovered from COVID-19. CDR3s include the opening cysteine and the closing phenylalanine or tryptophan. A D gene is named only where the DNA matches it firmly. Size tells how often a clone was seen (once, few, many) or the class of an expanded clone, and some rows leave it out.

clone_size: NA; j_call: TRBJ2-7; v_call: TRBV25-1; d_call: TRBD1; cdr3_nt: TGTGCCAGCCGGCGGGACAGGGCCTACGAGCAGTACTTC; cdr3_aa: CASRRDRAYEQYF
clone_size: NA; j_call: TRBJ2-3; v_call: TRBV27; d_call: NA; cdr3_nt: TGTGCCAGCAGTCCCCGGACATTGCCCGCTAGCACAGATACGCAGTATTTT; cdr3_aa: CASSPRTLPASTDTQYF
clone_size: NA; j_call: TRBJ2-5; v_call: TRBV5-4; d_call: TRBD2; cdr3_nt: TGTGCCAGCAGCGCGACTAGCGGAACACAAGAGACCCAGTACTTC; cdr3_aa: CASSATSGTQETQYF
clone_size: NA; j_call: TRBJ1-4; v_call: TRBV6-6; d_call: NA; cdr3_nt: TGTGCCAGCAGGCCTGGGCCAACTAATGAAAAACTGTTTTTT; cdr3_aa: CASRPGPTNEKLFF
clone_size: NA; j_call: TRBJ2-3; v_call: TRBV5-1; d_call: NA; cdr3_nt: TGCGCCAGCAGCTTGGCCGAGGGACTCATCACAGATACGCAGTATTTT; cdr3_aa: CASSLAEGLITDTQYF
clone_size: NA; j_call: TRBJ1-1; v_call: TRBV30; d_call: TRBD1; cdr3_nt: TGTGCCTGGAGAGGACAGGTGAACACTGAAGCTTTCTTT; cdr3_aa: CAWRGQVNTEAFF
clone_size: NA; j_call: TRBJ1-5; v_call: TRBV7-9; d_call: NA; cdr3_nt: TGTGCCAGCAGCTTAGCAACAGGGAATCAGCCCCAGCATTTT; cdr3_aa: CASSLATGNQPQHF
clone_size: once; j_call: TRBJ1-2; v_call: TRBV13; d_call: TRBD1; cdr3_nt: TGTGCCAGCAGCCGTCGGGACAGTAGATATGGCTACACCTTC; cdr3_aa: CASSRRDSRYGYTF
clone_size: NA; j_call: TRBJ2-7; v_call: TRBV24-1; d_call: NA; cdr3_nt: TGTGCCACCAGTGAGGGTAGCTTAGGCGAGCAGTACTTC; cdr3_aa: CATSEGSLGEQYF
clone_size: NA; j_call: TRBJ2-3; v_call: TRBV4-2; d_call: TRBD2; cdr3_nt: TGTGCCAGCAGCCCCGGCCAAGCGGGGGGGCAGTCAGATACGCAGTATTTT; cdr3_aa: CASSPGQAGGQSDTQYF
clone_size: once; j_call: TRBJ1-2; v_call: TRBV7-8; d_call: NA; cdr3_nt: TGTGCCAGCAGCTTAGAGAGGGTGTTCAGGGGTGGCTACACCTTC; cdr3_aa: CASSLERVFRGGYTF
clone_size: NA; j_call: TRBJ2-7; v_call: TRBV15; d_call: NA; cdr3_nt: TGTGCCACCAGCAGAGCACCCAGGGGTAACGAGCAGTACTTC; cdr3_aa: CATSRAPRGNEQYF
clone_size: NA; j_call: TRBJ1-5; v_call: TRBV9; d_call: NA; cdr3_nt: TGTGCCAGCAGCGAGAGCCAAGTCCTATCTCAGCCCCAGCATTTT; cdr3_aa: CASSESQVLSQPQHF
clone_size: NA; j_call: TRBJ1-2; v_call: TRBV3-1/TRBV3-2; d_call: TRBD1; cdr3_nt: TGTGCCAGCAGGCATGACAGGGGGGGAGGCTACACCTTC; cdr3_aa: CASRHDRGGGYTF
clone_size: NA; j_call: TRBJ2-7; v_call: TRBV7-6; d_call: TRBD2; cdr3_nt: TGTGCCAGCAGCTTTGGACTAGCGGGGGTATACGAGCAGTACTTC; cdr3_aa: CASSFGLAGVYEQYF
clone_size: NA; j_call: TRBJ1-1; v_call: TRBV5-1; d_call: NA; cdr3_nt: TGCGCCAGCAGCTCTGGCTCAGGTGGAGGGAACACTGAAGCTTTCTTT; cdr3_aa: CASSSGSGGGNTEAFF
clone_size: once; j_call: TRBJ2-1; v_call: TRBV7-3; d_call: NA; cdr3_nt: TGTGCCAGCAGCTTAACAGCCCAAGACAATGAGCAGTTCTTC; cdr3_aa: CASSLTAQDNEQFF
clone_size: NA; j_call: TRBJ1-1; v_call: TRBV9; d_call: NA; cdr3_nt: TGTGCCAGCAGCGTAGTGGTGACAGTTGAAGCTTTCTTT; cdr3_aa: CASSVVVTVEAFF
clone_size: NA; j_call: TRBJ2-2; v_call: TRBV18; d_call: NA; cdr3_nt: TGTGCCAGCTCACCGACTCAGGGAAAGGCCGGGGAGCTGTTTTTT; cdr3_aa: CASSPTQGKAGELFF
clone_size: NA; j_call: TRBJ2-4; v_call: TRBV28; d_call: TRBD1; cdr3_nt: TGTGCCACCGCGACAGGGGCCAAAAACATTCAGTACTTC; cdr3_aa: CATATGAKNIQYF
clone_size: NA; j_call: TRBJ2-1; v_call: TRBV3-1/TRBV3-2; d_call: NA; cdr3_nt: TGTGCCAGCAGCCAAACTCATGAGCAGTTCTTC; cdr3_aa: CASSQTHEQFF
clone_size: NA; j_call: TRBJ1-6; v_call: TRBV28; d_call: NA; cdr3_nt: TGTGCCAGCAGTTTTCAGGTCAGCGGGGGATCACCCCTCCACTTT; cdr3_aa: CASSFQVSGGSPLHF
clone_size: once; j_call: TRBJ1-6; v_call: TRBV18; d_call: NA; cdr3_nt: TGTGCCAGCTCACCAGCCCGGGGAGGAAATTCACCCCTCCACTTT; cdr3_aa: CASSPARGGNSPLHF